A single sample gave rise to the 25 T cell receptor beta chains below, sequenced in a study of T cell repertoires in cytomegalovirus infection. Using its own MiXCR run on the reads, TCRdb lists one record per CDR3 protein. This repertoire shows fewer than 200,000 distinct CDR3 sequences, roughly a fifth found once; its top ten account for about 3%. Sequenced: PBMCs. These receptor sequences come from a human donor in good health (CMV status not recorded). Some clones in this sample may be carry-over from other donors' samples.

This clonotype was counted a few times. The chain combines TRBV30 with TRBJ2-7; no reliable D call. The CDR3 length is 14 residues. The ends were cut back, 5 bases at V and 0 bases at J, with 14 bases in the middle. Germline V gene lookup returns CDR1 GTSNPN and CDR2 SVGIG (reference sequence). CDR3 sequence: CAWVKGESSYEQYF. CDR3 bases: TGTGCCTGGGTTAAGGGCGAGAGCTCCTACGAGCAGTACTTC.

This clonotype was observed a few times. CDR3 DNA sequence: TGTGCCAGCTCACCCTCCGACGCGCGGGGCTACACCTTC. Residues: CASSPSDARGYTF. V gene TRBV18 combines with J gene TRBJ1-2; D gene ambiguous. This CDR3 is 13 amino acids long. CDR1 and CDR2 from the germline V gene are KGHSH and LQKENI. V lost 3 bases and J 8 bases, leaving 13 bases between the germline ends.

V is TRBV19 and J is TRBJ2-2; D not resolved. The CDR3 is made up of 13 amino acids. From germline, CDR1 is LNHDA and CDR2 SQIVND (reference sequence). V was clipped by 5 bases and J by 6 bases, with 10 bases between them. The CDR3 DNA reads as TGTGCCAGTAGTTCTTCTCTCGCCGGGGAGCTGTTTTTT. This codes for CASSSSLAGELFF.

This clonotype was detected ten times or more. The chain links TRBV7-9 to TRBJ2-2, with no clear D. The germline V gene encodes CDR1 SEHNR and CDR2 FQNEAQ (reference sequence). V lost 6 bases, J lost 4 bases, and 3 bases lay in between. This CDR3 has 11 residues. The chain's CDR3 is CASSFTGELFF. For the CDR3, the DNA is TGTGCCAGCAGTTTCACCGGGGAGCTGTTTTTT.

This clonotype has more than one count but fewer than ten. The chain combines TRBV7-3 with TRBJ2-2; 14 bases match TRBD2. The germline V gene has CDR1 SGHTA and CDR2 FQGTGA. The CDR3 covers 18 residues. J lost 5 bases, V lost 5 bases, and 10 bases had no gene match. CDR3 DNA sequence: TGTGCCAGCAGCCCCCCGGGACTAGCGGGAGTAGGGACCGGGGAGCTGTTTTTT. This gives the protein CASSPPGLAGVGTGELFF.

This chain uses TRBV20-1 with TRBJ2-7; no clear D gene. The germline CDR1 and CDR2 sequences are DFQATT and SNEGSKA (reference sequence). This CDR3 comprises 12 residues. Trimming shortened V by 7 bases and J by 2 bases, and 12 bases separated the two germline ends. CDR3 in amino acids: CSGSEGPYEQYF. The CDR3 DNA reads as TGCAGTGGGAGCGAAGGGCCCTACGAGCAGTACTTC.

The chain recombines TRBV20-1 with TRBJ1-1; D is unresolved. This CDR3 comprises 11 residues. The germline V gene encodes CDR1 DFQATT and CDR2 SNEGSKA (reference sequence). V was trimmed by 6 bases and J by 11 bases, leaving 16 bases between them. The CDR3 bases are TGCAGTGCCAGAACGCCGGCGGGGGCTTTCTTT. The encoded protein is CSARTPAGAFF.

The rearrangement uses TRBV20-1 and TRBJ2-7; no clear D. Germline-derived CDR1 and CDR2 are DFQATT and SNEGSKA (reference sequence). The CDR3 extends over 15 amino acids. V shed 0 bases and J shed 0 bases, with 12 bases lying between them. CDR3 region: CSARDSERSSYEQYF. As DNA, the CDR3 is TGCAGTGCTAGAGATTCGGAAAGGAGCTCCTACGAGCAGTACTTC.

This chain connects TRBV4-1 to TRBJ1-2; TRBD1 might be the D (5 bases). The CDR3 runs 14 residues. Trimming cost V 0 bases and J 5 bases, with 10 bases left between them. Germline V gives CDR1 MGHRA, CDR2 YSYEKL. The CDR3 DNA is TGCGCCAGCAGCCAAGAGGGGACCCAGTATGGCTACACCTTC. This encodes CASSQEGTQYGYTF.

Of note for this clonotype: Possible read error: a much larger clone is one base away. The J gene is TRBJ2-1, the V gene TRBV7-2, with no clear D. The CDR3 is made up of 15 amino acids. Germline values: CDR1 SGHTA, CDR2 FQGNSA. The CDR3 protein is CDSSFLGTAYNEQFF. CDR3 nucleotides: TGTGACAGCAGCTTTCTGGGTACAGCCTACAATGAGCAGTTCTTC. Full variable domain (rest looked up from reference TRBV7-2 and TRBJ2-1): GAGVSQSPSNKVTEKGKDVELRCDPISGHTALYWYRQSLGQGLEFLIYFQGNSAPDKSGLPSDRFSAERTGGSVSTLTIQRTQQEDSAVYLCDSSFLGTAYNEQFFGPGTRLTVL.

This clonotype has just a few counts. The chain uses TRBV6-4 and TRBJ1-1, with no clear D. The CDR3 spans 14 residues. Germline V gene data show CDR1 as MRHNA and CDR2 as SNTAGT. V dropped 0 bases and J dropped 2 bases, with 7 bases sitting between them. The CDR3 here is CASSDSPGNTEAFF. The CDR3 DNA is TGTGCCAGCAGTGACTCGCCAGGTAACACTGAAGCTTTCTTT.

The chain joins TRBV20-1 to TRBJ2-5; D call uncertain. Germline V CDR1 and CDR2: DFQATT, SNEGSKA (reference sequence). Trimming removed 0 bases from V and 0 bases from J, with 14 bases in between. CDR3 length: 16 amino acids. The CDR3 DNA reads as TGCAGTGCTAGAGATTTCGCTACCCCGTACCAAGAGACCCAGTACTTC. Translated: CSARDFATPYQETQYF.

This clonotype was seen once. The chain joins TRBV10-3 to TRBJ2-2, with D perhaps TRBD2 (6 bases). CDR1 and CDR2 (germline): ENHRY, SYGVKD. The CDR3 covers 12 residues. Deletions cut 8 bases from V and 2 bases from J, with 6 bases between. CDR3: CAIAGNTGELFF. Written as DNA, the CDR3 is TGTGCCATCGCGGGAAACACCGGGGAGCTGTTTTTT.

This chain connects TRBV7-6 to TRBJ1-4, with D hard to call. V was cut by 7 bases and J by 1 base, with 13 bases left in between. CDR3 size: 15 residues. The V gene's germline CDR1 is SGHVS and CDR2 FNYEAQ. CDR3 residues: CASTLTGGTNEKLFF. DNA for the CDR3: TGTGCCAGCACCCTAACCGGTGGAACTAATGAAAAACTGTTTTTT.

This clonotype was seen a few times. The rearrangement joins TRBV25-1 to TRBJ2-2, with TRBD1 matching over 8 bases. The CDR3 sequence is 14 residues long. Losses at the gene ends were 8 bases for V and 4 bases for J; bases not matched to a gene: 6. Germline-derived CDR1 and CDR2 are MGHDK and SYGVNS. CDR3 sequence: CASRGQGGTGELFF. CDR3 coding DNA: TGTGCCAGCCGTGGACAGGGCGGCACCGGGGAGCTGTTTTTT.

This clonotype occurred a few times. The chain employs TRBV4-1 and TRBJ2-2; D might be TRBD1 or TRBD2, each matching 5 bases. The V and J ends lost 2 bases and 2 bases respectively, with 9 bases between them. The germline V gene has CDR1 MGHRA and CDR2 YSYEKL. The CDR3 covers 15 residues. Here the CDR3 DNA reads TGCGCCAGCAGCCAACCGGGACCAAACACCGGGGAGCTGTTTTTT. This gives the protein CASSQPGPNTGELFF.

This chain joins TRBV10-3 and TRBJ2-2, with 8 bases fitting TRBD2. The CDR3 extends over 18 amino acids. Germline V gene lookup returns CDR1 ENHRY and CDR2 SYGVKD. V lost 3 bases, J lost 4 bases, and 13 bases stayed unmatched. The CDR3 reads CAISDLSGGRTGTGELFF. DNA for the CDR3: TGTGCCATCAGTGACCTGAGCGGGGGTAGGACCGGCACCGGGGAGCTGTTTTTT.

The rearrangement joins TRBV7-9 to TRBJ2-5; TRBD1 aligns across 9 bases. The CDR3 consists of 13 residues. Germline V gene data show CDR1 as SEHNR and CDR2 as FQNEAQ (reference sequence). V shed 4 bases and J 4 bases; nucleotides not matched to a gene: 1. DNA for the CDR3: TGTGCCAGCAGCTCGGGACAGGGAGAGACCCAGTACTTC. Protein product: CASSSGQGETQYF.

The J gene is TRBJ1-5, the V gene TRBV19, with D maybe TRBD1 (6 bases). Trimming stripped 0 bases from V and 4 bases from J, with 19 bases between. The CDR3 has 18 amino acids. Germline V gene sequence: CDR1 LNHDA, CDR2 SQIVND (reference sequence). The CDR3 spells CASSIDPTRTDYNQPQHF. The CDR3 nucleotides read TGTGCCAGTAGTATAGATCCGACGAGGACAGATTATAATCAGCCCCAGCATTTT.

This clonotype was picked up a small number of times. This chain connects TRBV25-1 to TRBJ2-1; 7 bases align to TRBD2. Unmatched junction bases numbered 6, after V lost 1 base and J lost 0 bases. This CDR3 is built from 17 residues. Germline V gene lookup returns CDR1 MGHDK and CDR2 SYGVNS. The CDR3 DNA reads as TGTGCCAGCAGTGAATTGGGTAGCGGGTCCTCCTACAATGAGCAGTTCTTC. Protein: CASSELGSGSSYNEQFF.

At least ten counts were recorded for this clonotype. This chain joins TRBV29-1 and TRBJ1-2; 7 nucleotides line up with TRBD1. J was trimmed by 2 bases and V by 7 bases; bases with no gene match: 4. CDR3 length equals 12 residues. Germline V gives CDR1 SQVTM, CDR2 ANQGSEA. The DNA for the CDR3 is TGCAGCGGCCTGGGACAGAACTATGGCTACACCTTC. This codes for CSGLGQNYGYTF.

The V call is TRBV7-8, the J call TRBJ1-1; D is unclear. Trimming cost V 1 base and J 1 base, with 10 bases left between them. Germline CDR1 is SGHVS and CDR2 is FQNEAQ. This CDR3 has 15 amino acids. The CDR3 is CASSLVVRQNTEAFF. In DNA form, the CDR3 reads TGTGCCAGCAGCTTAGTTGTGAGACAGAACACTGAAGCTTTCTTT. The variable domain in full, with the rest retrieved from reference TRBV7-8 and TRBJ1-1, is GAGVSQSPRYKVAKRGQDVALRCDPISGHVSLFWYQQALGQGPEFLTYFQNEAQLDKSGLPSDRFFAERPEGSVSTLKIQRTQQEDSAVYLCASSLVVRQNTEAFFGQGTRLTVV.

This clonotype has a handful of counts. This chain links TRBV27 with TRBJ1-2; D is perhaps TRBD1 (6 bases). Trimming pared 3 bases from V and 3 bases from J, leaving 14 bases between. Per germline, CDR1 MNHEY and CDR2 SMNVEV (reference sequence). The CDR3 has 15 amino acids. The CDR3 is CASSLARGADYGYTF. CDR3 coding DNA: TGTGCCAGCAGTTTGGCCAGGGGCGCCGACTATGGCTACACCTTC.

This clonotype has at least ten counts. CDR3: CASSFQGQGVTQYF. CDR3 coding DNA: TGTGCCAGCAGCTTCCAGGGACAGGGGGTGACCCAGTACTTC. The chain combines TRBV7-2 with TRBJ2-5; 11 bases are shared with TRBD1. Germline V gene sequence: CDR1 SGHTA, CDR2 FQGNSA. The length of the CDR3 is 14 residues. V shed 3 bases, J shed 7 bases, and the junction held 4 bases outside the gene matches. Full variable domain (rest looked up from reference TRBV7-2 and TRBJ2-5): GAGVSQSPSNKVTEKGKDVELRCDPISGHTALYWYRQSLGQGLEFLIYFQGNSAPDKSGLPSDRFSAERTGGSVSTLTIQRTQQEDSAVYLCASSFQGQGVTQYFGPGTRLLVL.

The chain couples TRBV30 to TRBJ1-5, with D uncertain. Between the trimmed V and J ends, which lost 2 bases and 7 bases, there was a span of 12 bases. The CDR3 contains 13 residues. The germline V gene has CDR1 GTSNPN and CDR2 SVGIG (reference sequence). The CDR3 protein is CAWSSGIGQPQHF. CDR3 in DNA: TGTGCCTGGAGTTCGGGTATAGGACAGCCCCAGCATTTT.